What follows are 4 T cell receptor beta chains derived from one specimen sequenced in a study of identical twins. TCRdb re-called the 5' RACE reads through MiXCR, storing one row per CDR3 protein. The table includes some 97,000 distinct CDR3 sequences, 5.5% to 7% detected once. The sequencing input was memory T cells sorted from blood. These receptors originate from a woman between 45 and 65 years old in good health.

This clonotype was seen repeatedly, ten times or more. This sequence joins TRBV20-1 and TRBJ2-3; 8 nucleotides match TRBD2. The V gene end was trimmed by 6 bases and the J gene end by 4 bases; junction bases not matched to a gene: 18. The CDR3 extends over 17 amino acids. CDR1 DFQATT and CDR2 SNEGSKA come from the germline V gene (reference sequence). CDR3 nucleotide sequence: TGCAGTGCCGCTGGGACTAGTTCCTTTGGGGGCGCAGATACGCAGTATTTT. It yields the protein CSAAGTSSFGGADTQYF.

A few counts support this clonotype. The genes are TRBV30 and TRBJ1-2; 10 bases are a match to TRBD1. The J segment lost 4 bases and the V segment lost 0 bases, leaving 8 bases of the junction unmatched. This CDR3 is built from 16 residues. Germline lookup yields CDR1 GTSNPN and CDR2 SVGIG (reference sequence). The CDR3: CAWSVLRQGAGYGYTF. The CDR3 region has the DNA TGTGCCTGGAGTGTTTTACGACAGGGGGCAGGCTATGGCTACACCTTC.

This clonotype has a count of ten or more. The genes are TRBV13 and TRBJ2-2, with TRBD2 identical over 10 bases. Germline CDR1 reads PRHDT; CDR2 reads FYEKMQ (reference sequence). V was pared by 3 bases and J by 0 bases, with 1 base of the junction left unmatched. This CDR3 comprises 16 residues. As DNA, the CDR3 is TGTGCCAGCAGCTTTAGCGGGAGGTCGAACACCGGGGAGCTGTTTTTT. Its translation: CASSFSGRSNTGELFF.

This clonotype was seen repeatedly, ten times or more. The J gene is TRBJ2-3, the V gene TRBV25-1; the D is unclear. V was cut by 6 bases and J by 0 bases, with 7 bases left in between. Germline CDR1 is MGHDK and CDR2 is SYGVNS. This CDR3 contains 13 residues. As DNA, the CDR3 is TGTGCCAGCAGCGGGTCTAGCACAGATACGCAGTATTTT. Amino acids: CASSGSSTDTQYF.